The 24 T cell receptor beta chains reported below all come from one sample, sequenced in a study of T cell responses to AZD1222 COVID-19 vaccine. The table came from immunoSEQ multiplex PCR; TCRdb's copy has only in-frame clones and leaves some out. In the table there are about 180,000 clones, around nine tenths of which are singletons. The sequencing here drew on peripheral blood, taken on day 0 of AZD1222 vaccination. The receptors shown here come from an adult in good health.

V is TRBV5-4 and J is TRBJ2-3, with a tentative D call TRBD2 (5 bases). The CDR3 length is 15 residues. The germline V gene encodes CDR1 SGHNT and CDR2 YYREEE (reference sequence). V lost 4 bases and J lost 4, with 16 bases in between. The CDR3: CASSRRDTKPDTQYF. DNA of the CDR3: TGTGCCAGCAGCCGCCGGGATACGAAACCAGATACGCAGTATTTT. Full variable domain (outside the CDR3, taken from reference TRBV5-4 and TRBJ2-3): ETGVTQSPTHLIKTRGQQVTLRCSSQSGHNTVSWYQQALGQGPQFIFQYYREEENGRGNFPPRFSGLQFPNYSSELNVNALELDDSALYLCASSRRDTKPDTQYFGPGTRLTVL.

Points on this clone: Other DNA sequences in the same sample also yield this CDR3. The CDR3 protein is CASSISGGNQPQHF. The CDR3 DNA is TGTGCCAGTAGTATATCAGGGGGTAATCAGCCCCAGCATTTT. V gene TRBV19 combines with J gene TRBJ1-5, with 7 bases identical to TRBD1. The germline CDR1 and CDR2 sequences are LNHDA and SQIVND (reference sequence). After removal of 2 bases from V and 4 bases from J, the junction contained 2 bases not matched to a gene. CDR3 length: 14 amino acids. The full variable domain, with the rest looked up from reference TRBV19 and TRBJ1-5, is DGGITQSPKYLFRKEGQNVTLSCEQNLNHDAMYWYRQDPGQGLRLIYYSQIVNDFQKGDIAEGYSVSREKKESFPLTVTSAQKNPTAFYLCASSISGGNQPQHFGDGTRLSIL.

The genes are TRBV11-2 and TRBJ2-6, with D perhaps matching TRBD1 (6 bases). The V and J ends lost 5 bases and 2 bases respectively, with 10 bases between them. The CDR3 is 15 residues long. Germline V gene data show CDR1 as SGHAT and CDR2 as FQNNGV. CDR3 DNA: TGTGCCAGCAGCATACAGGGCCCTGGGGCCAACGTCCTGACTTTC. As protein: CASSIQGPGANVLTF.

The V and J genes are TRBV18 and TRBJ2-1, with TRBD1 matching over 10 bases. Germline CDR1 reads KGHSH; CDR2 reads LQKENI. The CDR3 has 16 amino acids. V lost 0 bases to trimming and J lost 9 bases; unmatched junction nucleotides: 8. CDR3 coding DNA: TGTGCCAGCTCACCACCGGGACAGGGGTTTGAGGGTGAGCAGTTCTTC. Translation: CASSPPGQGFEGEQFF.

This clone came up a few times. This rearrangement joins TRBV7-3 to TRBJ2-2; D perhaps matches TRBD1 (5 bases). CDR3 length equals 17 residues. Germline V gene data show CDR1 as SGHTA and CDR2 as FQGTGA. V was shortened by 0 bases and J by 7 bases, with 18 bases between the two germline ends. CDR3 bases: TGTGCCAGCAGCTTAACGAAGCTTCAGGGTTTAGACGGGGAGCTGTTTTTT. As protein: CASSLTKLQGLDGELFF.

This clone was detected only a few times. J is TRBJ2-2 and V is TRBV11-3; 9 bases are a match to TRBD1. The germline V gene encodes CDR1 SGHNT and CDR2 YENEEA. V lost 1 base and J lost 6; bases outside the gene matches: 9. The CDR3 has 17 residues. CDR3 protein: CASSLGARTGEAGELFF. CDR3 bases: TGTGCCAGCAGCTTAGGGGCTCGGACAGGGGAGGCCGGGGAGCTGTTTTTT.

CDR3 nucleotides: TGTGCCAGCAGCTTGGGGGCCCTCCTAGGTACGCAGTATTTT. This translates into CASSLGALLGTQYF. The genes are TRBV5-6 and TRBJ2-3, with D hard to call. Germline CDR1 SGHDT, CDR2 YYEEEE. This CDR3 contains 14 residues. With 0 bases removed from V and 8 bases from J, the gap between germline ends came to 13 bases.

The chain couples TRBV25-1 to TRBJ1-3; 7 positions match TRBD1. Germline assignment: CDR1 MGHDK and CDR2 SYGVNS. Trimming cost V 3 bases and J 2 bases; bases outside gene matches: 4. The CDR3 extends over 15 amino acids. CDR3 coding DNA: TGTGCCAGCAGTGATACCGGGACAGCTGGAAACACCATATATTTT. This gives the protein CASSDTGTAGNTIYF.

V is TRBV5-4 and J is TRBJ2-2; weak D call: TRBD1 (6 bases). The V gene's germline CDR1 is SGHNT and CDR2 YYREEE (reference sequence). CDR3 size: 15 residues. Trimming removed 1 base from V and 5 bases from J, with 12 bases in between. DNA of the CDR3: TGTGCCAGCAGCTTGTCTCTACAGGGAACCGGGGAGCTGTTTTTT. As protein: CASSLSLQGTGELFF.

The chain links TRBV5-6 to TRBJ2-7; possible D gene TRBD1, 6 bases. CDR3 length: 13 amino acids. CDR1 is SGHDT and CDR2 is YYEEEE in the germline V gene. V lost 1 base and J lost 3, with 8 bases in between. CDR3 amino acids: CASSLTGLYEQYF. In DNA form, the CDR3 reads TGTGCCAGCAGCTTGACAGGGCTCTACGAGCAGTACTTC.

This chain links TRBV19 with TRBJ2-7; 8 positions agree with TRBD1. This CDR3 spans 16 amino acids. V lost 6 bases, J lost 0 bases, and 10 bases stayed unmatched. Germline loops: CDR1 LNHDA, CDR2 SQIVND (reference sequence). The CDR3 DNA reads TGTGCCAGTAGGTCCCGGGACAGGAATCCCTCCTACGAGCAGTACTTC. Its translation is CASRSRDRNPSYEQYF.

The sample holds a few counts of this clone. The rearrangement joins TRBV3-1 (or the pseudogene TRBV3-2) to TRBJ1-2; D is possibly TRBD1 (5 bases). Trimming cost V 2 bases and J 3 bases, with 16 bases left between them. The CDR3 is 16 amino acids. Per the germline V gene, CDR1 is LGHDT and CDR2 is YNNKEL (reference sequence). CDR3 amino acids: CASSQFGGASHYGYTF. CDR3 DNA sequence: TGTGCCAGCAGCCAATTCGGTGGGGCTAGTCACTATGGCTACACCTTC.

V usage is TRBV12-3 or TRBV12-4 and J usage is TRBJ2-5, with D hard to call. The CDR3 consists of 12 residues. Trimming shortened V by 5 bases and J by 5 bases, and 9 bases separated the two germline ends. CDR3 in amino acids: CASSPPRETQYF. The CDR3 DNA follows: TGTGCCAGCAGTCCACCCAGGGAGACCCAGTACTTC.

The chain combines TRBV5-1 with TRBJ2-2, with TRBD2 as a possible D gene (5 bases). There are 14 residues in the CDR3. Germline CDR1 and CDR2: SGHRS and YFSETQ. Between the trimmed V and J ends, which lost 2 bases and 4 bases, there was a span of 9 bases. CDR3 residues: CASSFRGPTGELFF. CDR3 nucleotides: TGCGCCAGCAGCTTCCGGGGTCCCACCGGGGAGCTGTTTTTT.

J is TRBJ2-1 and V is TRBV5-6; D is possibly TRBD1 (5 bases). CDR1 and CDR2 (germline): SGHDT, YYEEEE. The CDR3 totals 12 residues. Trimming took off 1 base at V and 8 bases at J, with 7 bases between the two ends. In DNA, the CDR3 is TGTGCCAGCAGCTTGACCAGGGATGAGCAGTTCTTC. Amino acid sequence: CASSLTRDEQFF.

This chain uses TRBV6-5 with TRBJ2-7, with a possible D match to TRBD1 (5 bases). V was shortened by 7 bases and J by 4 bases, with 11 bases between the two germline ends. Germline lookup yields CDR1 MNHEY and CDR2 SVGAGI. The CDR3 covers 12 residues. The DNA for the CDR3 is TGTGCCAGCACCATGACAGTTTACGAGCAGTACTTC. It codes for CASTMTVYEQYF.

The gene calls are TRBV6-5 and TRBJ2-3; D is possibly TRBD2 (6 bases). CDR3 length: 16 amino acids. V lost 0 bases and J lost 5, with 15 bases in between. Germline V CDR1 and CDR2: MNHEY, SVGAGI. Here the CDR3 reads CASSYSRAPGEDTQYF. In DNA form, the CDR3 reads TGTGCCAGCAGTTACTCGAGGGCCCCGGGGGAAGATACGCAGTATTTT.

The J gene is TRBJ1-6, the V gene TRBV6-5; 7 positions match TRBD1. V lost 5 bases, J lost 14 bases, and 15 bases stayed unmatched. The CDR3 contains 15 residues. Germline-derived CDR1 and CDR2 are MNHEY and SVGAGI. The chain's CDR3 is CASSPGTVSIGTLHF. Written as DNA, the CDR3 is TGTGCCAGCAGTCCTGGGACAGTCTCAATTGGGACCCTCCACTTT.

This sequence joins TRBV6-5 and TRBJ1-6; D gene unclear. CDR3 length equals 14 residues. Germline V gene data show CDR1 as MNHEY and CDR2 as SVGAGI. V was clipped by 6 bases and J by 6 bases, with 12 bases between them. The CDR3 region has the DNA TGTGCCAGCAGGCGGGTTGACGGTAATTCACCCCTCCACTTT. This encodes CASRRVDGNSPLHF.

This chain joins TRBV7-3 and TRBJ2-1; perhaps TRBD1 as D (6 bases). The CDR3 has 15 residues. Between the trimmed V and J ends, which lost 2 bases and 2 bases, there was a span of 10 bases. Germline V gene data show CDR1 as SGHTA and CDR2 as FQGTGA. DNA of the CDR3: TGTGCCAGCAGCTTAGAGGGACAAGCCTACAATGAGCAGTTCTTC. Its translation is CASSLEGQAYNEQFF.

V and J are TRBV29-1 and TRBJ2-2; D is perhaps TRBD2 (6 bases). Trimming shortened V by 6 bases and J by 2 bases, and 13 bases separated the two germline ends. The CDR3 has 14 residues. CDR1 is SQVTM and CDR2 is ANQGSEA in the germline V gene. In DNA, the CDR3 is TGCAGCGTCCAGAAGGGAGGAAACACCGGGGAGCTGTTTTTT. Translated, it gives CSVQKGGNTGELFF.

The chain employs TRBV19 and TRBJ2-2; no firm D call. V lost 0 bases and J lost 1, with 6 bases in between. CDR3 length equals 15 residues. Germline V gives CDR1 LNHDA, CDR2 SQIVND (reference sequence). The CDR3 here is CASSIDRQNTGELFF. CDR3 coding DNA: TGTGCCAGTAGTATAGATCGGCAGAACACCGGGGAGCTGTTTTTT.

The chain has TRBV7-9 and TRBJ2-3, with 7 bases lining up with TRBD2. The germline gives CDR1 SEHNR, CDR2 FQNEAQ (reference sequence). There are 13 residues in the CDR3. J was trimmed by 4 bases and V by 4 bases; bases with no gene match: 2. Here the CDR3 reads CASSWGGPDTQYF. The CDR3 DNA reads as TGTGCCAGCAGCTGGGGGGGTCCAGATACGCAGTATTTT.

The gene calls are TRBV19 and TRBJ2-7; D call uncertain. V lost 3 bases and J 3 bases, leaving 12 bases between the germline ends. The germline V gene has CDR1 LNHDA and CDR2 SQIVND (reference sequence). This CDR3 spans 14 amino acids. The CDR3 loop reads CASSMRFGGYEQYF. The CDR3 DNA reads TGTGCCAGTAGTATGAGGTTCGGCGGCTACGAGCAGTACTTC.